Presented here are 2 T cell receptor beta chains from one specimen sequenced in a study of Ad26.COV2.S vaccination and SARS-CoV-2 variants. Assay: immunoSEQ multiplex PCR; the TCRdb copy retains only in-frame clones and omits some. The sample lists 300,000 to 400,000 clones; roughly 81% were seen once. Regarding treatment: roughly 20 received Ad26.COV2.S at low or high dose, single or two shots; roughly five received placebo; per-sample allocation not given. The samples date from day 63 after the first vaccine or placebo injection. Sequenced here: peripheral blood, sampled in a trial of Ad26.COV2.S vaccine versus placebo. These receptors were collected from a person between 18 and 60 years old who received the Ad26.COV2.S COVID-19 vaccine or a placebo.

The chain has TRBV2 and TRBJ1-2; D is undetermined. V lost 7 bases, J lost 7 bases, and 16 bases lay in between. The CDR3 is 13 residues long. The germline V gene encodes CDR1 SNHLY and CDR2 FYNNEI. CDR3 in DNA: TGTGCCAGCACCCTTCTACTAAAGGGTGGCTACACCTTC. Protein sequence: CASTLLLKGGYTF.

The chain carries TRBV27 and TRBJ1-5; D remains ambiguous. Trimming removed 1 base at V and 7 bases at J, with 20 bases between. CDR3 length: 17 residues. The germline V gene encodes CDR1 MNHEY and CDR2 SMNVEV (reference sequence). The CDR3: CASSLFPLRGRLQPQHF. CDR3 nucleotide sequence: TGTGCCAGCAGTTTATTCCCCTTAAGAGGGCGCTTACAGCCCCAGCATTTT.